The 2 T cell receptor beta chains below all came from one sample that was sequenced in a study of OX40 agonist ivuxolimab in advanced cancers. Method: immunoSEQ multiplex PCR; TCRdb's copy keeps in-frame clones and lacks some. The top ten hold less than 9.5% of the sample, which has tens of thousands of clones, 65% to 85% seen once. The sequencing here drew on CD4+ or CD8+ T cells sorted from blood, taken in a trial of the OX40 agonist ivuxolimab. The receptors shown here come from an adult with an advanced solid tumor such as melanoma, head and neck, liver or kidney cancer.

V and J are TRBV6-5 and TRBJ1-1, with a tentative D call TRBD1 (5 bases). The V end lost 2 bases, the J end lost 0 bases, and 10 bases lay between the germline ends. Per germline, CDR1 MNHEY and CDR2 SVGAGI. This CDR3 has 15 residues. The CDR3 loop reads CASSYGGGMNTEAFF. The DNA of the CDR3 is TGTGCCAGCAGTTACGGTGGGGGGATGAACACTGAAGCTTTCTTT.

This clone was recorded once. The rearrangement uses TRBV27 and TRBJ2-3; D is ambiguous. The length of the CDR3 is 14 residues. With 0 bases removed from V and 0 bases from J, the gap between germline ends came to 4 bases. In germline, CDR1 is MNHEY, CDR2 SMNVEV (reference sequence). CDR3 loop: CASSLSDSTDTQYF. CDR3 nucleotides: TGTGCCAGCAGTTTATCCGACAGCACAGATACGCAGTATTTT.